This TCR beta chain was documented in a study of beta chain features in type 1 diabetes. Blood was drawn once from each donor into heparinised tubes. The draws averaged about 120 mL. Sorting that relied on CD45RO/CCR7/CD25/CD127/CD95/CD27 yielded CD4+ naive, central memory, regulatory and stem cell-like memory cells. Every bit of the isolated RNA underwent reverse transcription, so sequencing read expressed TCRB transcripts. Sequencing used immunoSEQ multiplex PCR; TCRdb keeps in-frame clones, though not all of them. Among 400,000 to 600,000 clones listed, roughly 31% were seen once. Per the germline V gene, CDR1 is MNHEY and CDR2 is SVGAGI. Trimming shortened V by 6 bases and J by 5 bases, and 13 bases separated the two germline ends. CDR3 size: 13 residues.

This TCR was sampled from a man between 18 and 35 years old in good health. The rearrangement uses TRBV6-5 and TRBJ2-5; a weak D match, TRBD1 (6 bases). Sequenced material: naive CD4+ T cells from blood. CDR3 nucleotide sequence: TGTGCCAGCAGAAGGGACACTCAGGAGACCCAGTACTTC. As protein: CASRRDTQETQYF.